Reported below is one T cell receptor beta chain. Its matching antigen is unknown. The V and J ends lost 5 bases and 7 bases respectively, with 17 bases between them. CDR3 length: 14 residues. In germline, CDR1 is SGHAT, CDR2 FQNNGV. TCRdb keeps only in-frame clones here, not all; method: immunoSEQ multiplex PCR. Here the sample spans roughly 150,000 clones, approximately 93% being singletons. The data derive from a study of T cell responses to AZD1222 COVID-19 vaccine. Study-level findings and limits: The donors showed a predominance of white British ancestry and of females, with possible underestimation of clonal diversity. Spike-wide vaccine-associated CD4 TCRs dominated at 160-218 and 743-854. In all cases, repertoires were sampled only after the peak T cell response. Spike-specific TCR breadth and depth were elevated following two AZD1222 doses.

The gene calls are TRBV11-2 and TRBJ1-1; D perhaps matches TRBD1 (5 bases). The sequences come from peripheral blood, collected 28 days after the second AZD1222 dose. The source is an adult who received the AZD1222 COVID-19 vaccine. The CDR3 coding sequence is TGTGCCAGCAGCCTGGGACGCCCGGCTTATGAAGCTTTCTTT. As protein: CASSLGRPAYEAFF.